Presented here are 10 T cell receptor beta chains from one specimen sequenced in a study of OX40 agonist ivuxolimab in advanced cancers. Receptors were amplified or captured by the immunoSEQ multiplex PCR assay. TCRdb retrieved this table from immuneACCESS and kept in-frame rearrangements only. Not all clones are present; in checked studies, unresolved V genes account for under half, and no reason is known for the remainder. Across this sample there are 25,000 or so clones, with roughly three quarters seen only once. The ten largest clones add up to more than 2% of the sample. The starting material was CD4+ or CD8+ T cells sorted from blood, obtained in a trial of the OX40 agonist ivuxolimab. These receptors all come from an adult with an advanced solid tumor such as melanoma, head and neck, liver or kidney cancer.

J is TRBJ2-5 and V is TRBV19; tentatively, D is TRBD1 or TRBD2 (5 bases each). Germline assignment: CDR1 LNHDA and CDR2 SQIVND (reference sequence). The CDR3 extends over 15 amino acids. V lost 3 bases to trimming and J lost 5 bases, with 16 bases between them. CDR3 region: CASSINVPGRETQYF. In nucleotides, the CDR3 is TGTGCCAGTAGTATCAATGTTCCGGGGCGGGAGACCCAGTACTTC. The full variable domain, in which reference TRBV19 and TRBJ2-5 provide the parts outside the CDR3, is DGGITQSPKYLFRKEGQNVTLSCEQNLNHDAMYWYRQDPGQGLRLIYYSQIVNDFQKGDIAEGYSVSREKKESFPLTVTSAQKNPTAFYLCASSINVPGRETQYFGPGTRLLVL.

J is TRBJ1-5 and V is TRBV28; a possible D gene is TRBD1 (6 bases). The germline V and J ends were trimmed by 3 bases and 2 bases, with 20 bases remaining between them. The CDR3 extends over 18 amino acids. CDR1 and CDR2 from the germline V gene are MDHEN and SYDVKM. The CDR3, as DNA: TGTGCCAGCAGTTTGGGGTTAGGAGGGGCAGGGGGCAATCAGCCCCAGCATTTT. Protein product: CASSLGLGGAGGNQPQHF. Complete variable domain (other parts from reference TRBV28 and TRBJ1-5): DVKVTQSSRYLVKRTGEKVFLECVQDMDHENMFWYRQDPGLGLRLIYFSYDVKMKEKGDIPEGYSVSREKKERFSLILESASTNQTSMYLCASSLGLGGAGGNQPQHFGDGTRLSIL.

This chain uses TRBV28 with TRBJ1-2; TRBD1 is a possible D gene (5 bases). Germline CDR1 MDHEN, CDR2 SYDVKM. Trimming took 6 bases from V and 2 from J, leaving 16 bases between them. The CDR3 extends over 15 amino acids. In nucleotides, the CDR3 is TGTGCCAGCAGGGGACCGCCTGGGGTGAACTATGGCTACACCTTC. Translated: CASRGPPGVNYGYTF.

The rearrangement links TRBV7-2 to TRBJ1-3; TRBD1 aligns across 7 bases. V shed 5 bases and J 4 bases; nucleotides not matched to a gene: 11. CDR3 length equals 16 residues. CDR1 is SGHTA and CDR2 is FQGNSA in the germline V gene. The chain's CDR3 is CASSARQGAGGNTIYF. The CDR3 bases are TGTGCCAGCAGCGCCCGACAGGGAGCAGGCGGAAACACCATATATTTT.

The chain links TRBV19 to TRBJ2-7, with D perhaps matching TRBD1 (7 bases). The CDR3 loop spans 14 amino acids. Deletions cut 9 bases from V and 5 bases from J, with 20 bases between. Germline V gene lookup returns CDR1 LNHDA and CDR2 SQIVND (reference sequence). CDR3: CASRAGQWINEQYF. The DNA for the CDR3 is TGTGCCAGCCGTGCGGGACAGTGGATCAACGAGCAGTACTTC.

This clone was seen more than once but under ten times. This chain joins TRBV27 and TRBJ2-5; 9 bases are a match to TRBD1. The CDR3 extends over 14 amino acids. Germline V gene sequence: CDR1 MNHEY, CDR2 SMNVEV (reference sequence). V shed 6 bases, J shed 7 bases, and the junction held 9 bases outside the gene matches. DNA for the CDR3: TGTGCCAGCAGCCCTCGGACAGGGGAAGGGACCCAGTACTTC. Its protein is CASSPRTGEGTQYF.

The V call is TRBV9, the J call TRBJ2-5; tentative D call: TRBD1 (6 bases). The V end was cut by 4 bases, the J end by 9 bases, with 19 bases between. The germline V gene has CDR1 SGDLS and CDR2 YYNGEE. The CDR3 extends over 14 amino acids. CDR3 protein: CASSRTVRGGAQYF. The DNA for the CDR3 is TGTGCCAGCAGCCGGACAGTCCGAGGGGGTGCCCAGTACTTC.

CDR3 region: CASSPGGGYEQYF. In DNA, the CDR3 is TGTGCCAGCAGTCCGGGGGGGGGCTACGAGCAGTACTTC. The chain has TRBV5-4 and TRBJ2-7; 8 bases line up with TRBD2. V shed 5 bases, J shed 3 bases, and the junction held 4 bases outside the gene matches. The CDR3 extends over 13 amino acids. Per germline, CDR1 SGHNT and CDR2 YYREEE (reference sequence).

The chain recombines TRBV7-2 with TRBJ1-6; D gene uncertain. Trimming stripped 3 bases from V and 3 bases from J, with 6 bases between. The CDR3 is 14 amino acids. The germline gives CDR1 SGHTA, CDR2 FQGNSA. The DNA for the CDR3 is TGTGCCAGCAGCTTTGTACACTATAATTCACCCCTCCACTTT. Its protein product is CASSFVHYNSPLHF.

The V and J genes are TRBV28 and TRBJ1-6; TRBD1 agrees at 9 bases. Trimming removed 5 bases from V and 4 bases from J; junction bases left unmatched: 6. CDR3 length: 16 amino acids. CDR1 and CDR2 (germline): MDHEN, SYDVKM. CDR3 in DNA: TGTGCCAGCAGTCCGGGGACAGGGATTTATAATTCACCCCTCCACTTT. Protein sequence: CASSPGTGIYNSPLHF.